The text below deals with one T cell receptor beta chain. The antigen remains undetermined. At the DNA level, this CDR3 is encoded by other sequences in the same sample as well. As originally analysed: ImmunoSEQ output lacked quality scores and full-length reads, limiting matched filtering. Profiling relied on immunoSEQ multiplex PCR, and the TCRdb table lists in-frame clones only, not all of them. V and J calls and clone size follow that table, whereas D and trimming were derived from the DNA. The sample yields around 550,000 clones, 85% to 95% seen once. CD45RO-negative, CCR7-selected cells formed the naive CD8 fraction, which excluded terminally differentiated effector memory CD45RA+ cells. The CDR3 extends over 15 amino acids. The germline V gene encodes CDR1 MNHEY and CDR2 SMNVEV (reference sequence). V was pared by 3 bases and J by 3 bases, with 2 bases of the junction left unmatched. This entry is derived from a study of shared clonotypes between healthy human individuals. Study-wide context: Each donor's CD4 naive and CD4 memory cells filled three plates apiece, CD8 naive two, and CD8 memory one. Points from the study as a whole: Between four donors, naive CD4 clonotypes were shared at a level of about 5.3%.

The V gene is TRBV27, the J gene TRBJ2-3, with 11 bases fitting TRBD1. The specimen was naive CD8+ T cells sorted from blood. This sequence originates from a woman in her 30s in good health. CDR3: CASSFGTGGTDTQYF. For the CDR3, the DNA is TGTGCCAGCAGTTTTGGGACAGGGGGAACAGATACGCAGTATTTT.